This T cell receptor (beta chain) stems from a study of cytomegalovirus exposure and HLA in healthy donors. Assay: immunoSEQ multiplex PCR; the TCRdb copy retains only in-frame clones and omits some. The data hold 50,000 to 65,000 clones, with 95% observed a single time. Germline values: CDR1 MDHEN, CDR2 SYDVKM. With V trimmed by 8 bases and J by 6 bases, 9 bases remained unmatched. The CDR3 totals 14 residues. The TCR was taken from a woman between 18 and 29 years old in good health and CMV-seropositive. Sequencing input: PBMCs. The V call is TRBV28, the J call TRBJ1-5, with TRBD1 matching over 8 bases. The CDR3 nucleotides are TGTGCCAGCCTACCGGGACAGGTAGGTCAGCCCCAGCATTTT. Protein product: CASLPGQVGQPQHF.